The 18 T cell receptor beta chains below were found in one sample sequenced in a study of blood T cell repertoires in COVID-19. This table comes from immunoSEQ multiplex PCR, and its TCRdb copy is limited to in-frame clones, with some not included. The sample has fewer than 70,000 clones, 75% to 90% seen once. Sequencing used peripheral blood. The receptor source for this set is a human donor in a cohort sampled during active COVID-19.

This rearrangement joins TRBV27 to TRBJ2-5, with TRBD1 matching 10 bases. CDR1 and CDR2 from the germline V gene are MNHEY and SMNVEV (reference sequence). CDR3 length: 16 residues. After removal of 6 bases from V and 6 bases from J, the junction contained 13 bases not matched to a gene. The CDR3 sequence: CASSLTGTGVTQTQYF. The CDR3 DNA sequence: TGTGCCAGCAGCTTGACCGGGACAGGGGTTACACAGACCCAGTACTTC.

In nucleotides, the CDR3 is TGTGCCAGTAGTACCCCCCCCGGGGGAAGATGGTATGGCTACACCTTC. Residues: CASSTPPGGRWYGYTF. The V gene is TRBV19, the J gene TRBJ1-2; maybe TRBD1 (5 bases). CDR1 and CDR2 from the germline V gene are LNHDA and SQIVND (reference sequence). Trimming cost V 4 bases and J 5 bases, with 20 bases left between them. CDR3 size: 16 residues.

J is TRBJ2-2 and V is TRBV5-1; 8 positions agree with TRBD2. J was trimmed by 14 bases and V by 4 bases; bases with no gene match: 16. The CDR3 totals 15 residues. The germline V gene encodes CDR1 SGHRS and CDR2 YFSETQ. CDR3 coding DNA: TGCGCCAGCAGCACCGGGGGGGCCCGTCCCCGGGGCCTGTTTTTT. It is translated as CASSTGGARPRGLFF.

V and J are TRBV18 and TRBJ2-1; 8 nucleotides match TRBD2. Germline trimming cut 2 bases from V and 5 bases from J; bases unmatched to any gene: 5. This CDR3 has 15 amino acids. CDR1 and CDR2 from the germline V gene are KGHSH and LQKENI. The CDR3 bases are TGTGCCAGCTCACCAATCGTGCGGGGGGACAATGAGCAGTTCTTC. It specifies CASSPIVRGDNEQFF.

The chain has TRBV6-5 and TRBJ1-2, with 9 bases fitting TRBD1. CDR1 and CDR2 from the germline V gene are MNHEY and SVGAGI. There are 14 residues in the CDR3. V shed 7 bases and J 7 bases; nucleotides not matched to a gene: 10. The CDR3 protein is CASIPRRTGAGYTF. The CDR3 region has the DNA TGTGCCAGCATCCCCCGACGGACAGGGGCTGGCTACACCTTC.

This chain links TRBV10-2 with TRBJ1-1, with 10 nucleotides matching TRBD1. Trimming removed 8 bases from V and 5 bases from J; junction bases left unmatched: 11. This CDR3 spans 15 amino acids. The germline gives CDR1 WSHSY, CDR2 SAAADI. CDR3 in DNA: TGCGCCAGCGGACAGGGGGGACTGATTGGAACTGAAGCTTTCTTT. This sequence encodes CASGQGGLIGTEAFF.

The chain combines TRBV6-2 or TRBV6-3 with TRBJ2-7, with a possible D match to TRBD1 (6 bases). V lost 5 bases, J lost 9 bases, and 14 bases lay in between. The CDR3 runs 12 residues. Germline CDR1 MNHEY, CDR2 SVGEGT. As DNA, the CDR3 is TGTGCCAGCAGTAGATACAGGGCGGGGCAGTACTTC. Its protein product is CASSRYRAGQYF.

The V and J genes are TRBV18 and TRBJ2-7, with 7 bases that match TRBD1. V was pared by 6 bases and J by 4 bases, with 9 bases of the junction left unmatched. The CDR3 extends over 14 amino acids. From germline, CDR1 is KGHSH and CDR2 LQKENI. The CDR3 DNA reads as TGTGCCAGCTCCCCCGGGACAGCGATTTACGAGCAGTACTTC. Translation: CASSPGTAIYEQYF. The variable domain in full, with the rest retrieved from reference TRBV18 and TRBJ2-7, is NAGVMQNPRHLVRRRGQEARLRCSPMKGHSHVYWYRQLPEEGLKFMVYLQKENIIDESGMPKERFSAEFPKEGPSILRIQQVVRGDSAAYFCASSPGTAIYEQYFGPGTRLTVT.

The J gene is TRBJ2-2, the V gene TRBV6-5; possible D gene TRBD2, 6 bases. The CDR3 totals 16 residues. In germline, CDR1 is MNHEY, CDR2 SVGAGI. Trimming left V 2 bases short and J 3 bases short, with 13 bases between. This CDR3 reads CASSYGGGGYTGELFF. The CDR3 DNA reads as TGTGCCAGCAGTTACGGTGGGGGAGGTTACACCGGGGAGCTGTTTTTT.

The rearrangement uses TRBV11-1 and TRBJ2-2, with D possibly being TRBD1 (5 bases). The CDR3 totals 15 residues. Germline loops: CDR1 SGHAT, CDR2 FQDESV (reference sequence). Trimming took 2 bases from V and 0 from J, leaving 7 bases between them. CDR3 sequence (DNA): TGTGCCAGCAGCTTACAGGACACGAACACCGGGGAGCTGTTTTTT. It encodes CASSLQDTNTGELFF.

The chain employs TRBV7-8 and TRBJ2-3; TRBD2 aligns across 10 bases. Germline V CDR1 and CDR2: SGHVS, FQNEAQ. The CDR3 spans 16 residues. Trimming at V came to 1 base and at J to 3 bases, leaving 4 bases not matched to a gene. The CDR3 reads CASSLVAGGSTDTQYF. The CDR3 nucleotides are TGTGCCAGCAGCTTAGTAGCGGGAGGTTCTACAGATACGCAGTATTTT.

This clone was picked up one time. The sample has other DNA sequences that encode this CDR3 too. The genes are TRBV28 and TRBJ2-7; tentative D call: TRBD2 (7 bases). The CDR3 runs 15 residues. V lost 5 bases and J 4 bases, leaving 18 bases between the germline ends. Germline lookup yields CDR1 MDHEN and CDR2 SYDVKM. The CDR3 DNA is TGTGCCAGCAGTCCGAGGGGGGGCTCAAGTTACGAGCAGTACTTC. Translating it yields CASSPRGGSSYEQYF.

The gene calls are TRBV7-3 and TRBJ1-2; D is ambiguous. The CDR3 contains 14 residues. Trimming left V 2 bases short and J 5 bases short, with 12 bases between. Germline CDR1 and CDR2: SGHTA and FQGTGA. The CDR3 reads CASSLLGGAYGYTF. The CDR3 nucleotides are TGTGCCAGCAGCTTACTCGGAGGAGCATATGGCTACACCTTC.

This clone has a single count. The V gene is TRBV19, the J gene TRBJ2-3; a possible D gene is TRBD2 (6 bases). The ends were cut back, 0 bases at V and 2 bases at J, with 9 bases in the middle. The germline V gene has CDR1 LNHDA and CDR2 SQIVND (reference sequence). This CDR3 contains 15 residues. CDR3 nucleotides: TGTGCCAGTAGTATAGAACCGGGGGTCACAGATACGCAGTATTTT. Its protein product is CASSIEPGVTDTQYF.

The chain has TRBV5-1 and TRBJ2-7; D gene unclear. The CDR3 consists of 14 residues. V dropped 1 base and J dropped 0 bases, with 8 bases sitting between them. Per the germline V gene, CDR1 is SGHRS and CDR2 is YFSETQ. CDR3 sequence (DNA): TGCGCCAGCAGCTTGTATGTTAGCTCCTACGAGCAGTACTTC. Amino acid sequence: CASSLYVSSYEQYF.

The chain employs TRBV2 and TRBJ1-6, with TRBD1 matching 10 bases. The CDR3 runs to 16 residues. The junction had 9 bases not matched to a gene; V was cut back by 6 bases and J by 7 bases. CDR1 and CDR2 from the germline V gene are SNHLY and FYNNEI. The chain's CDR3 is CASRGGDRGNNSPLHF. CDR3 DNA sequence: TGTGCCAGCAGGGGAGGGGACAGGGGTAACAATTCACCCCTCCACTTT.

The rearrangement uses TRBV6-5 and TRBJ2-3, with a weak D call TRBD1 (6 bases). This CDR3 contains 13 residues. Trimming stripped 7 bases from V and 4 bases from J, with 12 bases between. CDR1 MNHEY and CDR2 SVGAGI come from the germline V gene. CDR3 nucleotide sequence: TGTGCCAGCACCCTCCAGGGGTCAGATACGCAGTATTTT. This sequence encodes CASTLQGSDTQYF.

This chain links TRBV9 with TRBJ2-5; D gene ambiguous. The ends were cut back, 3 bases at V and 2 bases at J, with 2 bases in the middle. Looked up from germline, CDR1 is SGDLS and CDR2 is YYNGEE. The CDR3 has 11 residues. This chain's CDR3 is CASSAQETQYF. DNA of the CDR3: TGTGCCAGCAGCGCGCAAGAGACCCAGTACTTC. The whole variable domain, remainder taken from reference TRBV9 and TRBJ2-5, is DSGVTQTPKHLITATGQRVTLRCSPRSGDLSVYWYQQSLDQGLQFLIQYYNGEERAKGNILERFSAQQFPDLHSELNLSSLELGDSALYFCASSAQETQYFGPGTRLLVL.